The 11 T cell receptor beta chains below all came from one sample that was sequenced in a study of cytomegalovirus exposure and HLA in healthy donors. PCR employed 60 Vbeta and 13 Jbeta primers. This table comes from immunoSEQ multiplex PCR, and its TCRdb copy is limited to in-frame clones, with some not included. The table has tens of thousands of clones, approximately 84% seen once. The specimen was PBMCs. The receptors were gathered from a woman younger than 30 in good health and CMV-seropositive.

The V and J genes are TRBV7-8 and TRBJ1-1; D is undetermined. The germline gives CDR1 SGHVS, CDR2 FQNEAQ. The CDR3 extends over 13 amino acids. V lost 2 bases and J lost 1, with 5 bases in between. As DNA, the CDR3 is TGTGCCAGCAGCTTATGGGCGAACACTGAAGCTTTCTTT. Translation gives CASSLWANTEAFF.

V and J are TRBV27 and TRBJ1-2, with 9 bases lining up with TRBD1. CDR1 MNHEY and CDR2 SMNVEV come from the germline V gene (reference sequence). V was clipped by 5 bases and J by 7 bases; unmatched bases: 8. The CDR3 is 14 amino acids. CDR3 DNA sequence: TGTGCCAGCAGTCCGGGGACAGGGATGGGTGGCTACACCTTC. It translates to CASSPGTGMGGYTF.

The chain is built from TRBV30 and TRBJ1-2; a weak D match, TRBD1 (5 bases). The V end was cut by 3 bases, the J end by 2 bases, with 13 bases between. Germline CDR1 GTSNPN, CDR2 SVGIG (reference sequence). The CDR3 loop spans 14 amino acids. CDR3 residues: CAWRGLGSNYGYTF. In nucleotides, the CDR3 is TGTGCCTGGAGGGGGCTCGGCAGCAACTATGGCTACACCTTC. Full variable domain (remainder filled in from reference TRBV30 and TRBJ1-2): SQTIHQWPATLVQPVGSPLSLECTVEGTSNPNLYWYRQAAGRGLQLLFYSVGIGQISSEVPQNLSASRPQDRQFILSSKKLLLSDSGFYLCAWRGLGSNYGYTFGSGTRLTVV.

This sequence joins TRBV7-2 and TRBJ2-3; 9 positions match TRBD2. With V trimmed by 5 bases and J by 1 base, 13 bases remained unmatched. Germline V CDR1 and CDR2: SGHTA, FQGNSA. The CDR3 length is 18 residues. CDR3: CASSRDAGGHLGTDTQYF. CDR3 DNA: TGTGCCAGCAGCAGAGATGCGGGGGGGCACCTTGGCACAGATACGCAGTATTTT.

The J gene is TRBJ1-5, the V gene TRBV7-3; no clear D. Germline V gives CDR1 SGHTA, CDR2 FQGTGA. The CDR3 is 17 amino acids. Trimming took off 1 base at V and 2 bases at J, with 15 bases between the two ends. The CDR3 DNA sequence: TGTGCCAGCAGCTTAAGTCCCGGGGTTTGGGGCAATCAGCCCCAGCATTTT. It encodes CASSLSPGVWGNQPQHF.

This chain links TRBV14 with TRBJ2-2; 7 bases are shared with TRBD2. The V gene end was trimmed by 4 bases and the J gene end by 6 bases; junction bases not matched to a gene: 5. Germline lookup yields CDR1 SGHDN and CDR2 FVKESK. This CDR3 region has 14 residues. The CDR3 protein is CASSLIAGPGELFF. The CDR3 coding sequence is TGTGCCAGCAGCCTAATAGCGGGTCCCGGGGAGCTGTTTTTT.

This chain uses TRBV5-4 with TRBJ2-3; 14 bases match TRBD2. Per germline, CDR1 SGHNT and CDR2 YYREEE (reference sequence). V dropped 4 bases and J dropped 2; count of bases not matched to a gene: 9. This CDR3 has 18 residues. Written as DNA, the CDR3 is TGTGCCAGCAGCAGGGGAGGACTAGCGGGGGGCCTCACAGATACGCAGTATTTT. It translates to CASSRGGLAGGLTDTQYF.

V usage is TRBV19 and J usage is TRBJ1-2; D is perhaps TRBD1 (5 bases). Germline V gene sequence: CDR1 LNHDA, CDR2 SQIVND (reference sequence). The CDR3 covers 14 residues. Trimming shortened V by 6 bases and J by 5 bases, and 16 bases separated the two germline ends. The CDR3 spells CASSFQGSRYGYTF. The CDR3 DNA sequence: TGTGCCAGTAGCTTCCAGGGATCGAGATATGGCTACACCTTC.

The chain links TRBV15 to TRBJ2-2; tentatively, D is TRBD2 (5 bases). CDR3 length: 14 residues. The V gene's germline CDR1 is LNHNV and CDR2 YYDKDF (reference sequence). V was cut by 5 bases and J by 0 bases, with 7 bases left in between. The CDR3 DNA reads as TGTGCCACCAGCGAAGCGGCGAACACCGGGGAGCTGTTTTTT. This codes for CATSEAANTGELFF.

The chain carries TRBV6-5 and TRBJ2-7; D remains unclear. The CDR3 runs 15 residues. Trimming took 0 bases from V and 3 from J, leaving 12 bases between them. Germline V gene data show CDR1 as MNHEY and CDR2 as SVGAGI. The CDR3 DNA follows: TGTGCCAGCAGTTACTCCGGCGTCCGAGGCTACGAGCAGTACTTC. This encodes CASSYSGVRGYEQYF.

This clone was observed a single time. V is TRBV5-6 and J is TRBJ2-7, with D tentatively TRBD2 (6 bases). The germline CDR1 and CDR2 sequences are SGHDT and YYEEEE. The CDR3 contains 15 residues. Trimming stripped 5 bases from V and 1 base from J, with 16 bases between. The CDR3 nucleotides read TGTGCCAGCAGTTTTGCTCCCGGGACTTCCTACGAGCAGTACTTC. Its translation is CASSFAPGTSYEQYF.